These T cell receptor beta chains were read from a single sample in a study of blood T cell repertoires in COVID-19. The repertoire was sequenced with immunoSEQ multiplex PCR; TCRdb's copy has only in-frame clones and lacks some. The sample yields tens of thousands of clones, 90% to 95% seen once. The specimen was peripheral blood. The receptors come from a man aged 40-50 years with COVID-19, enrolled during active disease. CDR3s include the opening cysteine and the closing phenylalanine or tryptophan. D genes are given only for firm matches. Only part of the rows carry a size: once, few, many, or a class if the clone is expanded.

V gene: TRBV2; J gene: TRBJ2-7; D gene: TRBD1; clone size: .; CDR3 protein: CASRQGAYEQYF; CDR3 DNA: TGTGCCAGCAGGCAGGGGGCCTACGAGCAGTACTTC
V gene: TRBV5-1; J gene: TRBJ2-7; D gene: .; clone size: .; CDR3 protein: CASSLEGGRSEDEQYF; CDR3 DNA: TGCGCCAGCAGCTTGGAGGGGGGGAGGTCGGAGGACGAGCAGTACTTC
V gene: TRBV5-4; J gene: TRBJ2-3; D gene: .; clone size: .; CDR3 protein: CASKGGGSTDTQYF; CDR3 DNA: TGTGCCAGCAAGGGGGGGGGAAGCACAGATACGCAGTATTTT
V gene: TRBV27; J gene: TRBJ1-4; D gene: TRBD1; clone size: .; CDR3 protein: CASKGQGVTNEKLFF; CDR3 DNA: TGTGCCAGCAAGGGACAGGGGGTAACTAATGAAAAACTGTTTTTT
V gene: TRBV9; J gene: TRBJ2-1; D gene: TRBD2; clone size: .; CDR3 protein: CASSVAGGGYNEQFF; CDR3 DNA: TGTGCCAGCAGCGTAGCGGGGGGGGGTTACAATGAGCAGTTCTTC
V gene: TRBV10-1; J gene: TRBJ2-3; D gene: .; clone size: few; CDR3 protein: CASSARDTLGDTDTQYF; CDR3 DNA: TGCGCCAGCAGTGCAAGGGACACACTAGGGGACACAGATACGCAGTATTTT
V gene: TRBV7-9; J gene: TRBJ2-1; D gene: TRBD2; clone size: .; CDR3 protein: CASSFSGTRENEQFF; CDR3 DNA: TGTGCCAGCAGCTTTTCCGGGACTAGGGAAAATGAGCAGTTCTTC
V gene: TRBV12-3/TRBV12-4; J gene: TRBJ1-1; D gene: .; clone size: .; CDR3 protein: CASSPQGNTEAFF; CDR3 DNA: TGTGCCAGCAGTCCCCAGGGGAACACTGAAGCTTTCTTT
V gene: TRBV15; J gene: TRBJ1-5; D gene: TRBD1; clone size: .; CDR3 protein: CATSRVGQGRRPQHF; CDR3 DNA: TGTGCCACCAGCAGAGTGGGACAGGGCCGTCGTCCCCAGCATTTT
V gene: TRBV3-1/TRBV3-2; J gene: TRBJ1-2; D gene: .; clone size: .; CDR3 protein: CASSQGSSRANYGYTF; CDR3 DNA: TGTGCCAGCAGCCAAGGGTCGTCCAGGGCCAACTATGGCTACACCTTC
V gene: TRBV29-1; J gene: TRBJ1-1; D gene: TRBD1; clone size: .; CDR3 protein: CSVDRVTEAFF; CDR3 DNA: TGCAGCGTAGACAGGGTCACTGAAGCTTTCTTT
V gene: TRBV7-2; J gene: TRBJ2-7; D gene: .; clone size: .; CDR3 protein: CASSGFVGVVGQYF; CDR3 DNA: TGTGCCAGCAGTGGGTTTGTCGGGGTAGTTGGGCAGTACTTC
V gene: TRBV24-1; J gene: TRBJ1-5; D gene: .; clone size: .; CDR3 protein: CAVPRGHGSNQPQHF; CDR3 DNA: TGTGCCGTACCCCGTGGACATGGGAGCAATCAGCCCCAGCATTTT
V gene: TRBV3-1/TRBV3-2; J gene: TRBJ2-2; D gene: .; clone size: .; CDR3 protein: CASSQVVSLANTGELFF; CDR3 DNA: TGTGCCAGCAGCCAAGTGGTATCGCTAGCAAACACCGGGGAGCTGTTTTTT
V gene: TRBV6-5; J gene: TRBJ2-7; D gene: TRBD1; clone size: .; CDR3 protein: CASSYSGQGPNEQYF; CDR3 DNA: TGTGCCAGCAGTTACTCTGGACAGGGGCCCAACGAGCAGTACTTC
V gene: TRBV4-1; J gene: TRBJ2-1; D gene: .; clone size: .; CDR3 protein: CASSPPRGSGAYNEQFF; CDR3 DNA: TGCGCCAGCAGCCCGCCAAGGGGGAGCGGGGCGTACAATGAGCAGTTCTTC
V gene: TRBV19; J gene: TRBJ1-1; D gene: TRBD1; clone size: .; CDR3 protein: CASSTTGEVTEAFF; CDR3 DNA: TGTGCCAGTAGTACAACAGGGGAAGTCACTGAAGCTTTCTTT
V gene: TRBV30; J gene: TRBJ1-4; D gene: TRBD1; clone size: .; CDR3 protein: CASTGAEEKLFF; CDR3 DNA: TGTGCCTCCACAGGGGCAGAGGAAAAACTGTTTTTT
V gene: TRBV16; J gene: TRBJ1-1; D gene: .; clone size: .; CDR3 protein: CASSPAAGVTEAFF; CDR3 DNA: TGTGCCAGCAGCCCCGCCGCAGGGGTAACTGAAGCTTTCTTT
V gene: TRBV7-2; J gene: TRBJ2-5; D gene: .; clone size: once; CDR3 protein: CASSWTSGLGKETQYF; CDR3 DNA: TGTGCCAGCAGTTGGACCTCGGGACTTGGAAAAGAGACCCAGTACTTC
V gene: TRBV27; J gene: TRBJ2-3; D gene: TRBD2; clone size: .; CDR3 protein: CASSLTVAGFTDTQYF; CDR3 DNA: TGTGCCAGCAGTTTAACGGTAGCGGGTTTCACAGATACGCAGTATTTT
V gene: TRBV30; J gene: TRBJ2-7; D gene: .; clone size: .; CDR3 protein: CAWTLTDLLEQYF; CDR3 DNA: TGTGCCTGGACCTTGACAGACCTCCTCGAGCAGTACTTC
V gene: TRBV4-1; J gene: TRBJ1-3; D gene: .; clone size: .; CDR3 protein: CASSRGKDSSSGNTIYF; CDR3 DNA: TGCGCCAGCAGCCGCGGAAAGGACTCCAGCTCTGGAAACACCATATATTTT
V gene: TRBV6-6; J gene: TRBJ2-2; D gene: .; clone size: once; CDR3 protein: CASSLPPGNTGELFF; CDR3 DNA: TGTGCCAGCAGCCTACCGCCTGGGAACACCGGGGAGCTGTTTTTT
V gene: TRBV5-1; J gene: TRBJ1-2; D gene: .; clone size: .; CDR3 protein: CASPAGAVYGYTF; CDR3 DNA: TGCGCCAGCCCGGCAGGCGCCGTCTATGGCTACACCTTC
V gene: TRBV5-1; J gene: TRBJ1-1; D gene: .; clone size: .; CDR3 protein: CASSSPPDTEAFF; CDR3 DNA: TGCGCCAGCAGCTCCCCCCCGGACACTGAAGCTTTCTTT
V gene: TRBV27; J gene: TRBJ2-2; D gene: TRBD1; clone size: few; CDR3 protein: CASSFWTGVTGELFF; CDR3 DNA: TGTGCCAGCAGTTTCTGGACAGGGGTTACCGGGGAGCTGTTTTTT
V gene: TRBV2; J gene: TRBJ2-7; D gene: TRBD2; clone size: .; CDR3 protein: CASSEMGLADYPSYEQYF; CDR3 DNA: TGTGCCAGCAGTGAAATGGGACTAGCGGACTACCCCTCCTACGAGCAGTACTTC
V gene: TRBV11-2; J gene: TRBJ2-7; D gene: TRBD1; clone size: .; CDR3 protein: CASSLVSGAQGGGEQYF; CDR3 DNA: TGTGCCAGCAGCTTAGTTTCAGGGGCACAGGGGGGAGGCGAGCAGTACTTC
V gene: TRBV3-1/TRBV3-2; J gene: TRBJ1-1; D gene: TRBD1; clone size: .; CDR3 protein: CASSQGGQGRTEAFF; CDR3 DNA: TGTGCCAGCAGCCAGGGGGGACAGGGTCGAACTGAAGCTTTCTTT
V gene: TRBV5-1; J gene: TRBJ2-5; D gene: TRBD1; clone size: .; CDR3 protein: CASLRNPGQGEETQYF; CDR3 DNA: TGCGCCAGCCTCCGCAATCCGGGACAGGGTGAGGAGACCCAGTACTTC
V gene: TRBV19; J gene: TRBJ1-1; D gene: .; clone size: few; CDR3 protein: CASSRTFPTDTEAFF; CDR3 DNA: TGTGCCAGTAGTAGGACATTTCCTACGGACACTGAAGCTTTCTTT
V gene: TRBV6-1; J gene: TRBJ2-7; D gene: .; clone size: .; CDR3 protein: CASSELLTTAVQYF; CDR3 DNA: TGTGCCAGCAGTGAGCTCCTCACCACGGCGGTGCAGTACTTC
V gene: TRBV18; J gene: TRBJ1-3; D gene: .; clone size: .; CDR3 protein: CASSPSEGVGNTIYF; CDR3 DNA: TGTGCCAGCTCACCATCAGAAGGGGTTGGAAACACCATATATTTT
V gene: TRBV7-9; J gene: TRBJ1-2; D gene: .; clone size: .; CDR3 protein: CASSLVVVHYGYTF; CDR3 DNA: TGTGCCAGCAGCTTAGTAGTAGTCCACTATGGCTACACCTTC
V gene: TRBV6-6; J gene: TRBJ2-1; D gene: .; clone size: once; CDR3 protein: CASSYSTQYNEQFF; CDR3 DNA: TGTGCCAGCAGTTACTCGACTCAGTACAATGAGCAGTTCTTC
V gene: TRBV15; J gene: TRBJ1-4; D gene: .; clone size: .; CDR3 protein: CATSRDPTATNEKLFF; CDR3 DNA: TGTGCCACCAGCAGAGATCCAACTGCAACTAATGAAAAACTGTTTTTT
V gene: TRBV19; J gene: TRBJ1-1; D gene: .; clone size: .; CDR3 protein: CASGTFNTEAFF; CDR3 DNA: TGTGCCAGCGGGACATTTAACACTGAAGCTTTCTTT
V gene: TRBV7-6; J gene: TRBJ2-2; D gene: TRBD1; clone size: .; CDR3 protein: CASSLEAGTGVMGELFF; CDR3 DNA: TGTGCCAGCAGCTTAGAGGCCGGGACAGGGGTGATGGGGGAGCTGTTTTTT
V gene: TRBV5-4; J gene: TRBJ1-5; D gene: .; clone size: .; CDR3 protein: CASSLARTAYNQPQHF; CDR3 DNA: TGTGCCAGCAGCTTGGCCAGGACAGCCTACAATCAGCCCCAGCATTTT
V gene: TRBV28; J gene: TRBJ2-7; D gene: .; clone size: .; CDR3 protein: CASSLFPGRKVF; CDR3 DNA: TGTGCCAGCAGTTTATTCCCCGGCAGGAAAGTCTTC
V gene: TRBV6-5; J gene: TRBJ1-4; D gene: .; clone size: .; CDR3 protein: CASSFDRRNEKLFF; CDR3 DNA: TGTGCCAGCAGTTTCGACAGGCGGAATGAAAAACTGTTTTTT
V gene: TRBV3-1/TRBV3-2; J gene: TRBJ1-4; D gene: .; clone size: .; CDR3 protein: CASSPVGGGSNEKLFF; CDR3 DNA: TGTGCCAGCAGCCCCGTGGGGGGGGGAAGTAATGAAAAACTGTTTTTT
V gene: TRBV18; J gene: TRBJ1-4; D gene: .; clone size: .; CDR3 protein: CASSLNDGDSNEKLFF; CDR3 DNA: TGTGCCAGCTCACTGAATGATGGGGACTCTAATGAAAAACTGTTTTTT
V gene: TRBV28; J gene: TRBJ1-5; D gene: .; clone size: once; CDR3 protein: CASSLLDQPQHF; CDR3 DNA: TGTGCCAGCAGTCTCCTCGATCAGCCCCAGCATTTT
V gene: TRBV10-3; J gene: TRBJ2-3; D gene: TRBD1; clone size: once; CDR3 protein: CALGQGAGTDTQYF; CDR3 DNA: TGTGCCCTCGGACAGGGGGCAGGCACAGATACGCAGTATTTT
V gene: TRBV5-1; J gene: TRBJ1-1; D gene: .; clone size: .; CDR3 protein: CASSPLQGSSNTEAFF; CDR3 DNA: TGCGCCAGCAGCCCATTGCAGGGGTCCTCGAACACTGAAGCTTTCTTT
V gene: TRBV5-4; J gene: TRBJ1-1; D gene: .; clone size: .; CDR3 protein: CASSLDLNTEAFF; CDR3 DNA: TGTGCCAGCAGCTTGGACCTAAACACTGAAGCTTTCTTT
V gene: TRBV6-5; J gene: TRBJ2-7; D gene: TRBD2; clone size: .; CDR3 protein: CASSYLSSGRREQYF; CDR3 DNA: TGTGCCAGCAGTTACTTGTCCAGCGGGAGACGGGAGCAGTACTTC
V gene: TRBV2; J gene: TRBJ2-6; D gene: TRBD2; clone size: .; CDR3 protein: CASTRLAGESSGANVLTF; CDR3 DNA: TGTGCCAGCACCCGACTAGCGGGGGAAAGCTCTGGGGCCAACGTCCTGACTTTC
V gene: TRBV19; J gene: TRBJ2-3; D gene: .; clone size: .; CDR3 protein: CATGSLTDTQYF; CDR3 DNA: TGTGCCACCGGGTCCCTCACAGATACGCAGTATTTT
V gene: TRBV5-4; J gene: TRBJ1-1; D gene: .; clone size: .; CDR3 protein: CASRPRQVNTEAFF; CDR3 DNA: TGTGCCAGCAGGCCGAGACAGGTGAACACTGAAGCTTTCTTT
V gene: TRBV10-3; J gene: TRBJ2-5; D gene: .; clone size: .; CDR3 protein: CAISGGKETQYF; CDR3 DNA: TGTGCCATCAGTGGCGGGAAAGAGACCCAGTACTTC